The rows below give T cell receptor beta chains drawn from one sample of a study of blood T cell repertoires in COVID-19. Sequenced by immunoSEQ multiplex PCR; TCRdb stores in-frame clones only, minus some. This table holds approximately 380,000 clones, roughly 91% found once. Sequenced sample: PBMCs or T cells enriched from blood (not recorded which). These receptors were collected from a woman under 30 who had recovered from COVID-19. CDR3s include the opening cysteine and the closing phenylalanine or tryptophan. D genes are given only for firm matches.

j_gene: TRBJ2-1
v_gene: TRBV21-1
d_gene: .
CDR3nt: TGTGCCAGCAGCACCCTGGGACTAGCGGGGGATTACAATGAGCAGTTCTTC
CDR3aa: CASSTLGLAGDYNEQFF

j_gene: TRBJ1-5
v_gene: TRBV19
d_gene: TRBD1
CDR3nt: TGTGCCAGTCACGGGCCGGGACAGGGGGTCAATAGCAATCAGCCCCAGCATTTT
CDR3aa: CASHGPGQGVNSNQPQHF

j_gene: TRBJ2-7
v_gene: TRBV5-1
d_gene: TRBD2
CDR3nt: TGCGCCAGCAGTCTTAGCGGGGGGGCCGGCGAGCAGTACTTC
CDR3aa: CASSLSGGAGEQYF

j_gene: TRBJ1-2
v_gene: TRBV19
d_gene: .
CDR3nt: TGTGCCAGCCATCCGGCGGGGGGGTCTTCCTATGGCTACACCTTC
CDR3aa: CASHPAGGSSYGYTF

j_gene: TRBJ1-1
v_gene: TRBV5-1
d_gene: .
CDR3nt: TGCGCCAGCAGCTCCAGAGGGAGTATGAACACTGAAGCTTTCTTT
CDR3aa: CASSSRGSMNTEAFF

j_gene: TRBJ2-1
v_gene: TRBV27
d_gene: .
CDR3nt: TGTGCCAGCAGTTTATCCGCCTACAATGAGCAGTTCTTC
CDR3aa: CASSLSAYNEQFF

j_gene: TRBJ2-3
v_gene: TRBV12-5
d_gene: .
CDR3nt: TGTGCTAGTCCACCCTTCCGGGACATAAGCACAGATACGCAGTATTTT
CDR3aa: CASPPFRDISTDTQYF

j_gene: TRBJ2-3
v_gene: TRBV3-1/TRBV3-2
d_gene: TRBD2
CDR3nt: TGTGCCAGCAGCCAGGCAGGACTAGCGGGGGGATTGGCAGATACGCAGTATTTT
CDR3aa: CASSQAGLAGGLADTQYF

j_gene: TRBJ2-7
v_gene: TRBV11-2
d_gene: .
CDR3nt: TGTGCCAGCAGCTTCGGGGGTGATTCCTACGAGCAGTACTTC
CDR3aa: CASSFGGDSYEQYF

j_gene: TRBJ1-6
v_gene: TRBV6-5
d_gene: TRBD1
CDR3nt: TGTGCCAGCTACAGGGGTTTTGAGAATTCACCCCTCCACTTT
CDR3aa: CASYRGFENSPLHF

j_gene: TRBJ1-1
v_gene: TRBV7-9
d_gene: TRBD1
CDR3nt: TGTGCCAGCAGCCCCAACCGGGACAGTTTACGGACTGAAGCTTTCTTT
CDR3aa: CASSPNRDSLRTEAFF

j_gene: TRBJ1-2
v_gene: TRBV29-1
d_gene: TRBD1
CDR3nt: TGCAGCGGGGTAGGACAGGGAGGAGGTAACTATGGCTACACCTTC
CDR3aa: CSGVGQGGGNYGYTF

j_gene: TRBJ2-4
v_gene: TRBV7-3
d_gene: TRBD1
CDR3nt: TGTGCCAGCAGCCCTTGGGACAGGGGGAACATTCAGTACTTC
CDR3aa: CASSPWDRGNIQYF

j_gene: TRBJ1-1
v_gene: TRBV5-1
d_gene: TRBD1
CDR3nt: TGCGCCAGCAGCTTGACAGGGGGCTTCACTGAAGCTTTCTTT
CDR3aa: CASSLTGGFTEAFF

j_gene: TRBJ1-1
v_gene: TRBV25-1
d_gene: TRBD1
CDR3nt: TGTGCCAGCAGTCAGGGGGCGTCCACTGAAGCTTTCTTT
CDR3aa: CASSQGASTEAFF